The T cell receptor (beta chain) described here comes from a study of early T cells in non-severe SARS-CoV-2 infection. Study-level information: Chains stayed unpaired after sequencing of bulk RNA from unsorted whole blood.

This clonotype was observed at least ten times. Its antigen is unknown. Trimming left V 0 bases short and J 2 bases short, with 9 bases between. This CDR3 is built from 14 residues. CDR1 and CDR2 from the germline V gene are SGDLS and YYNGEE. General observations from the study: The study's VDJdb matching favored anti-spike CD8 responses and missed private and CD4 specificities.

The TCR library protocol attached unique molecular identifiers to the individual cDNA molecules. TCRdb passed the 5' RACE reads through MiXCR, listing each CDR3 protein once. The sample records around 79,000 distinct CDR3 sequences, roughly 12% being singletons. The gene calls are TRBV9 and TRBJ2-7; a weak D match, TRBD1 (5 bases). This specimen was whole blood, taken at baseline. This receptor was identified in an adult who was a healthcare worker with PCR-confirmed SARS-CoV-2 infection or an uninfected control (not recorded which). In nucleotides, the CDR3 is TGTGCCAGCAGCGTAGCACAGGTAGCCTACGAGCAGTACTTC. Amino acids: CASSVAQVAYEQYF.